This T cell receptor (beta chain) was sequenced for a study of glioma-infiltrating T cells after dendritic cell vaccination (dated by TCRdb to the mid-2010s). For the wider study: The cohort included some 15 glioblastoma patients drawn from Phase I and II dendritic cell vaccination trials, of whom 9 were newly diagnosed and 6 had recurrent disease. Between about 2003 and 2012, patients were given autologous tumor lysate-pulsed dendritic cell vaccination. The vaccine was prepared from monocyte-derived dendritic cells that were cultured for seven to eight days with IL-4 and GM-CSF and then pulsed overnight with autologous tumor lysate. Each patient got three intradermal injections of the dendritic cell vaccine, spaced at biweekly intervals, in the arm below the axilla. In glioblastoma patients vaccinated with dendritic cells, deep sequencing of TCR beta CDR3 regions served to measure the amount of tumor-infiltrating lymphocytes and to compare repertoires between tumor and blood. Survival after dendritic cell vaccination was correlated with TCR sequencing metrics such as TIL content and the overlap between tumor and blood repertoires. What the authors observed across the whole study: No direct relationship between TCR clonality and survival was found, suggesting that a diverse polyclonal response may matter. Higher estimated pretreatment TIL content predicted longer time to progression and overall survival after dendritic cell vaccination. The cohort was small and heterogeneous, with few patients having full blood and tumor sets and even fewer initial-recurrent tumor pairs. The three-group TCR overlap response model was characterized as speculative, and prospective validation of the model was stated to be required.

Using the immunoSEQ assay, TCRB CDR3 regions were amplified from approximately 2 micrograms of genomic DNA, or from all available DNA when less than that was on hand. The multiplex PCR relied on 60 forward primers for TCR V beta segments and 13 reverse primers for J beta segments. To estimate the number of reads per starting template, synthetic control templates were added to each sample at limiting dilution. Reads of 87 bp were generated by sequencing on the Illumina HiSeq System. In the authors' own workflow: PCR and sequencing errors were removed by a nearest neighbor algorithm that merged closely related sequences. TCR overlap was measured as the percentage of unique tumor TCR beta sequences that were also present in the peripheral blood of the same patient. The table was pulled from immuneACCESS by TCRdb, which kept in-frame rearrangements only. Such tables lose some clones; where checked, under half of the loss comes from unresolved V genes, and the rest has no known cause. V, J and clone size are taken as reported in that table, and D and trimming were inferred from the DNA itself. The sample yields about 96,000 clones; 70% to 80% were counted once. The top ten constitute under 7% of the sample.

Patients were selected on the basis of adequate residual fresh-frozen tumor tissue and more than two years of available survival data. An isocitrate dehydrogenase mutation was not carried by any of the glioblastoma patients, although molecular status was otherwise variable. PBMC were collected before vaccination, two weeks after the third vaccination, and at tumor progression if tumor progression occurred. The Qiagen DNeasy Blood extraction Kit was used for extraction of genomic DNA. Taken from cysteine to phenylalanine, the CDR3 has 15 residues. This entry keeps only the CDR3 DNA: 45 bases, framed from base 1. CDR1 and CDR2 are drawn from the germline V gene: SGHRS, YFSETQ. Deletion took 7 bases off V and 0 bases off J, with a span of 13 bases between the germline ends. Regarding this clone: Its antigen has not been determined. It has no much larger one-base neighbor in the sample; base qualities were not kept.

Sequencing used blood, obtained before dendritic cell vaccination. The source is a human donor with glioblastoma. The rearranged chain carries TRBV5-1 and TRBJ2-2, with a tentative D gene TRBD2 over 6 matching bases. The sequenced DNA is TGCGCCAGCCTTCTGGGGGGAACGAACACCGGGGAGCTGTTTTTT. It is translated as CASLLGGTNTGELFF.